This entry lists 25 T cell receptor beta chains sequenced from one sample in a study of cytomegalovirus exposure and HLA in healthy donors. 60 Vbeta and 13 Jbeta primers were used in PCR. Clones were read by immunoSEQ multiplex PCR, and TCRdb kept only the in-frame ones, dropping some. Of under 250,000 clones detected, around 78% appear once; the ten largest clones hold under 2%. The sample taken for sequencing was PBMCs. The source of these receptors is a man aged 30-40 years in good health and CMV-seronegative.

V usage is TRBV11-2 and J usage is TRBJ1-1; tentatively, D is TRBD1 (5 bases). Trimming cost V 2 bases and J 3 bases, with 10 bases left between them. The CDR3 extends over 14 amino acids. Germline assignment: CDR1 SGHAT and CDR2 FQNNGV. This chain's CDR3 is CASSLNGGYTEAFF. The CDR3 nucleotides are TGTGCCAGCAGCTTAAATGGGGGGTACACTGAAGCTTTCTTT.

The chain couples TRBV7-9 to TRBJ2-7, with D possibly matching TRBD2 (6 bases). The CDR3 consists of 15 residues. Germline CDR1 SEHNR, CDR2 FQNEAQ (reference sequence). V was trimmed by 5 bases and J by 3 bases, leaving 17 bases between them. CDR3 bases: TGTGCCAGCAGCCCCCCCTCGGAGGGGAACTACGAGCAGTACTTC. Translated, it gives CASSPPSEGNYEQYF.

This chain uses TRBV14 with TRBJ2-7; 10 bases align to TRBD1. This CDR3 region has 15 residues. The germline gives CDR1 SGHDN, CDR2 FVKESK. J was trimmed by 4 bases and V by 4 bases; bases with no gene match: 7. CDR3 in DNA: TGTGCCAGCAGCCCCCGGGACAGGGGACCGTACGAGCAGTACTTC. Translation gives CASSPRDRGPYEQYF.

The J gene is TRBJ1-1, the V gene TRBV6-6, with TRBD1 as a possible D gene (5 bases). Germline V CDR1 and CDR2: MNHNY, SVGAGI (reference sequence). With 8 bases removed from V and 7 bases from J, the gap between germline ends came to 8 bases. The CDR3 spans 10 residues. This chain's CDR3 is CASGAVEAFF. The CDR3 DNA sequence: TGTGCCAGCGGGGCAGTTGAAGCTTTCTTT.

V gene TRBV29-1 combines with J gene TRBJ2-1, with TRBD2 matching over 11 bases. J was trimmed by 0 bases and V by 4 bases; bases with no gene match: 2. Germline V gives CDR1 SQVTM, CDR2 ANQGSEA. The CDR3 runs to 15 residues. This CDR3 is CSVGLAGISYNEQFF. As DNA, the CDR3 is TGCAGCGTTGGACTAGCGGGGATCTCCTACAATGAGCAGTTCTTC.

The DNA of the CDR3 is TGTGCCAGCAGCCCAGGCGCAGATACGCAGTATTTT. Translation gives CASSPGADTQYF. J is TRBJ2-3 and V is TRBV7-3; no clear D gene. Germline CDR1 SGHTA, CDR2 FQGTGA. The CDR3 length is 12 residues. Trimming left V 5 bases short and J 4 bases short, with 7 bases between.

CDR3 in DNA: TGTGCCAGCAGCACCACGACTAGCAGCACAGATACGCAGTATTTT. Amino acids: CASSTTTSSTDTQYF. The chain employs TRBV7-3 and TRBJ2-3, with 7 nucleotides matching TRBD2. The trim removed 5 bases at V and 0 bases at J, leaving 5 bases unmatched. The CDR3 consists of 15 residues. Germline CDR1 reads SGHTA; CDR2 reads FQGTGA.

A few counts support this clone. The rearrangement links TRBV7-9 to TRBJ2-3, with TRBD1 identical over 12 bases. With 3 bases clipped from V and 1 base from J, the junction kept 8 bases outside the gene matches. CDR3 length: 18 amino acids. Germline V gene sequence: CDR1 SEHNR, CDR2 FQNEAQ (reference sequence). The CDR3, as DNA: TGTGCCAGCAGCTTGGGGACAGGGGGCGGATGGGGCACAGATACGCAGTATTTT. This encodes CASSLGTGGGWGTDTQYF.

This chain uses TRBV28 with TRBJ2-7; unclear D gene. V was shortened by 6 bases and J by 4 bases, with 13 bases between the two germline ends. Germline CDR1 is MDHEN and CDR2 is SYDVKM. CDR3 length: 13 residues. CDR3 amino acids: CASSLEAQYEQYF. CDR3 coding DNA: TGTGCCAGCAGCCTAGAGGCCCAATACGAGCAGTACTTC.

The chain uses TRBV7-9 and TRBJ2-1; the D gene is possibly TRBD2 (6 bases). CDR1 is SEHNR, CDR2 FQNEAQ, per germline (reference sequence). CDR3 length equals 15 residues. The V gene lost 4 bases and the J gene lost 1 base, with 11 bases spanning the gap. The DNA for the CDR3 is TGTGCCAGCAGCTCGACTAGTATTTCCTACAATGAGCAGTTCTTC. As protein: CASSSTSISYNEQFF. The full variable domain, with the rest looked up from reference TRBV7-9 and TRBJ2-1, is DTGVSQNPRHKITKRGQNVTFRCDPISEHNRLYWYRQTLGQGPEFLTYFQNEAQLEKSRLLSDRFSAERPKGSFSTLEIQRTEQGDSAMYLCASSSTSISYNEQFFGPGTRLTVL.

The chain carries TRBV5-4 and TRBJ2-1; TRBD2 matches 8 bases. Per the germline V gene, CDR1 is SGHNT and CDR2 is YYREEE (reference sequence). The CDR3 length is 15 residues. J gave up 4 bases and V 4 bases, and 7 bases lay outside the gene matches. This CDR3 reads CASSRAGDGYNEQFF. In DNA form, the CDR3 reads TGTGCCAGCAGCAGAGCGGGAGATGGTTACAATGAGCAGTTCTTC.

The genes are TRBV25-1 and TRBJ2-5, with a possible D match to TRBD1 (6 bases). The CDR3 is 14 residues long. Looked up from germline, CDR1 is MGHDK and CDR2 is SYGVNS. The ends were cut back, 4 bases at V and 2 bases at J, with 11 bases in the middle. The CDR3 sequence: CASSAGHIQETQYF. CDR3 nucleotide sequence: TGTGCCAGCAGTGCGGGACATATACAAGAGACCCAGTACTTC.

The chain recombines TRBV5-6 with TRBJ2-6; weak D call: TRBD1 (5 bases). Trimming took 3 bases from V and 2 from J, leaving 15 bases between them. This CDR3 has 17 residues. The germline V gene has CDR1 SGHDT and CDR2 YYEEEE. CDR3: CASSYFFATAGANVLTF. CDR3 nucleotides: TGTGCCAGCAGCTATTTCTTTGCGACAGCTGGGGCCAACGTCCTGACTTTC.

This chain's CDR3 is CASSELGRAKNIQYF. As DNA, the CDR3 is TGTGCCAGCAGTGAACTCGGTCGAGCCAAAAACATTCAGTACTTC. The J gene is TRBJ2-4, the V gene TRBV6-1; the D is unclear. Germline CDR1 is MNHNS and CDR2 is SASEGT. The V end was cut by 2 bases, the J end by 0 bases, with 8 bases between. The CDR3 runs 15 residues.

V usage is TRBV5-1 and J usage is TRBJ1-1; a weak D match, TRBD1 (6 bases). The germline V gene encodes CDR1 SGHRS and CDR2 YFSETQ. Trimming took off 4 bases at V and 1 base at J, with 11 bases between the two ends. This CDR3 is built from 14 residues. The CDR3 here is CASSSTTGNTEAFF. The DNA of the CDR3 is TGCGCCAGCAGCAGTACGACAGGGAACACTGAAGCTTTCTTT.

In its sample, this clone was seen a few times. This sample also contains other DNA sequences that code for the same CDR3. V gene TRBV27 combines with J gene TRBJ1-1; possible D gene TRBD1, 6 bases. Germline loops: CDR1 MNHEY, CDR2 SMNVEV (reference sequence). V lost 2 bases, J lost 5 bases, and 12 bases lay in between. This CDR3 has 14 amino acids. CDR3 sequence (DNA): TGTGCCAGCAGTTTACAGGGGAGGGGAACTGAAGCTTTCTTT. Its translation: CASSLQGRGTEAFF.

The gene calls are TRBV18 and TRBJ1-6, with 7 nucleotides matching TRBD1. The V and J ends lost 3 bases and 5 bases, in that order; junction bases with no gene match: 1. CDR1 is KGHSH, CDR2 LQKENI, per germline. This CDR3 is 14 amino acids long. The CDR3 protein is CASSPGQNNSPLHF. CDR3 sequence (DNA): TGTGCCAGCTCACCGGGACAGAATAATTCACCCCTCCACTTT.

Of note for this clone: No DNA is shown, since the ends of the CDR3 on it are uncertain; the CDR3 is the one TCRdb lists. The chain is built from TRBV21-1 and TRBJ1-6; TRBD1 reflects the table's D call only, with no check against the DNA. TRBV21-1 is a listed pseudogene. The CDR3 spans 14 residues, counting both ends. CDR3 loop: CASSVGTGASPLHF.

The genes are TRBV6-5 and TRBJ2-7, with 9 nucleotides matching TRBD1. The CDR3 length is 15 residues. Germline CDR1 reads MNHEY; CDR2 reads SVGAGI. The V and J ends lost 0 bases and 3 bases, in that order; junction bases with no gene match: 3. The DNA of the CDR3 is TGTGCCAGCAGTTACTCGACAGGGGGAGTCTACGAGCAGTACTTC. This encodes CASSYSTGGVYEQYF.

This clone was counted a few times. This chain connects TRBV28 to TRBJ1-4, with a possible D match to TRBD1 (5 bases). The CDR3 is made up of 12 amino acids. V lost 1 base and J 13 bases, leaving 10 bases between the germline ends. Germline loops: CDR1 MDHEN, CDR2 SYDVKM. CDR3 residues: CASSLSGNGLFF. The CDR3 bases are TGTGCCAGCAGTTTATCAGGGAATGGACTGTTTTTT.

This clone was detected once. This rearrangement joins TRBV5-1 to TRBJ2-7; D might be TRBD1 (6 bases). Trimming took 0 bases from V and 3 from J, leaving 10 bases between them. Germline CDR1 reads SGHRS; CDR2 reads YFSETQ. The CDR3 sequence is 14 residues long. The CDR3 nucleotides read TGCGCCAGCAGCTTGGTTGCCAGGGGCTACGAGCAGTACTTC. Protein: CASSLVARGYEQYF. The whole variable domain, filled in from reference TRBV5-1 and TRBJ2-7, reads KAGVTQTPRYLIKTRGQQVTLSCSPISGHRSVSWYQQTPGQGLQFLFEYFSETQRNKGNFPGRFSGRQFSNSRSEMNVSTLELGDSALYLCASSLVARGYEQYFGPGTRLTVT.

V and J are TRBV19 and TRBJ1-2, with 12 bases identical to TRBD1. Germline CDR1 is LNHDA and CDR2 is SQIVND (reference sequence). V lost 5 bases to trimming and J lost 4 bases; unmatched junction nucleotides: 8. This CDR3 has 16 residues. The CDR3 region has the DNA TGTGCCAGTAGTGGGGACAGGGGGCGTTCGGGCTATGGCTACACCTTC. Its translation: CASSGDRGRSGYGYTF.

V usage is TRBV13 and J usage is TRBJ2-2, with TRBD1 matching 8 bases. CDR3 length equals 15 residues. Germline loops: CDR1 PRHDT, CDR2 FYEKMQ (reference sequence). V shed 3 bases and J 5 bases; nucleotides not matched to a gene: 5. CDR3 residues: CASSFRTGLTGELFF. The CDR3 DNA is TGTGCCAGCAGCTTTCGGACAGGGCTTACCGGGGAGCTGTTTTTT. Based on the CDR3 plus reference TRBV13 and TRBJ2-2, the full variable domain is AAGVIQSPRHLIKEKRETATLKCYPIPRHDTVYWYQQGPGQDPQFLISFYEKMQSDKGSIPDRFSAQQFSDYHSELNMSSLELGDSALYFCASSFRTGLTGELFFGEGSRLTVL.

V and J are TRBV6-5 and TRBJ1-2; 9 nucleotides agree with TRBD1. The V and J ends lost 6 bases and 8 bases, in that order; junction bases with no gene match: 10. CDR3 size: 14 residues. Germline V gene lookup returns CDR1 MNHEY and CDR2 SVGAGI. The CDR3 nucleotides read TGTGCCAGCAGGTGGACAGGGGAAGGGGGGGGCTACACCTTC. Translated: CASRWTGEGGGYTF.

V usage is TRBV28 and J usage is TRBJ2-7; D not certain. The CDR3 length is 13 residues. Looked up from germline, CDR1 is MDHEN and CDR2 is SYDVKM. The germline V and J ends were trimmed by 1 base and 2 bases, with 6 bases remaining between them. The CDR3 protein is CASSLSSAYEQYF. In nucleotides, the CDR3 is TGTGCCAGCAGTTTATCGTCGGCCTACGAGCAGTACTTC.